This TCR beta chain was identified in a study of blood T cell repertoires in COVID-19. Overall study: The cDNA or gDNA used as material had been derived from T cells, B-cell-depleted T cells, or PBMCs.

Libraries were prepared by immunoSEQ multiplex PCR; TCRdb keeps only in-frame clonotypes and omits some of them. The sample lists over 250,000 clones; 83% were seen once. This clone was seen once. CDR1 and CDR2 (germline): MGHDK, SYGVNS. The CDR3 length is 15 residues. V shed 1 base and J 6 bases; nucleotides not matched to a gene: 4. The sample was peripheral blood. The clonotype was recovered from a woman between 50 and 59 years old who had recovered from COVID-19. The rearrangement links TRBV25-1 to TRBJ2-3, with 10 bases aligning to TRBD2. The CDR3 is CASSESGSGRDTQYF. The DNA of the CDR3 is TGTGCCAGCAGTGAATCGGGTAGCGGGAGGGATACGCAGTATTTT. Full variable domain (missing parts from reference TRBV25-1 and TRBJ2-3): EADIYQTPRYLVIGTGKKITLECSQTMGHDKMYWYQQDPGMELHLIHYSYGVNSTEKGDLSSESTVSRIRTEHFPLTLESARPSHTSQYLCASSESGSGRDTQYFGPGTRLTVL.